These 23 T cell receptor beta chains share one sample of origin, sequenced in a study of T cell changes during pregnancy in multiple sclerosis. Sequencing used immunoSEQ multiplex PCR; TCRdb keeps in-frame clones, though not all of them. The table records about 39,000 clones, 90% of them present only once. The sequences come from CD4+ T cells from peripheral blood mononuclear cells, collected in the first trimester of pregnancy. The origin of the receptors is a female donor in good health, enrolled as a control in a pregnancy study.

The J gene is TRBJ2-3, the V gene TRBV19; 10 nucleotides agree with TRBD2. CDR1 LNHDA and CDR2 SQIVND come from the germline V gene (reference sequence). This CDR3 has 18 residues. The V and J ends lost 2 bases and 3 bases, in that order; junction bases with no gene match: 11. The CDR3 sequence: CASSIRVGLAAGTDTQYF. The CDR3 DNA reads as TGTGCCAGTAGTATACGGGTCGGACTAGCGGCGGGTACAGATACGCAGTATTTT.

This chain links TRBV29-1 with TRBJ1-6; 8 nucleotides align to TRBD1. The germline gives CDR1 SQVTM, CDR2 ANQGSEA. The J segment lost 10 bases and the V segment lost 4 bases, leaving 12 bases of the junction unmatched. The length of the CDR3 is 15 residues. CDR3 in amino acids: CSVALTGVAGSPLHF. CDR3 bases: TGCAGCGTTGCCCTGACAGGGGTTGCGGGGTCACCCCTCCACTTT.

This chain links TRBV2 with TRBJ1-4; D is unresolved. Deletions cut 2 bases from V and 5 bases from J, with 9 bases between. This CDR3 has 14 residues. Germline lookup yields CDR1 SNHLY and CDR2 FYNNEI. The CDR3 DNA is TGTGCCAGCAGTGAAAGGCCGGGGAATGAAAAACTGTTTTTT. Translation: CASSERPGNEKLFF.

V and J are TRBV5-1 and TRBJ2-7; 9 bases fit TRBD2. The ends lost 4 bases at V and 3 bases at J; junction bases unmatched: 5. Looked up from germline, CDR1 is SGHRS and CDR2 is YFSETQ. CDR3 size: 14 residues. The DNA of the CDR3 is TGCGCCAGCAGCGGTGCGGGAGGGGGCTACGAGCAGTACTTC. Translated: CASSGAGGGYEQYF.

The chain carries TRBV7-2 and TRBJ2-7, with 7 bases aligning to TRBD1. The CDR3 covers 14 residues. The J segment lost 2 bases and the V segment lost 5 bases, leaving 6 bases of the junction unmatched. Per the germline V gene, CDR1 is SGHTA and CDR2 is FQGNSA. This chain's CDR3 is CASSNRQGPYEQYF. The CDR3 DNA follows: TGTGCCAGCAGCAACCGACAGGGCCCCTACGAGCAGTACTTC.

The chain employs TRBV5-1 and TRBJ1-1; D perhaps matches TRBD1 (5 bases). This CDR3 comprises 16 residues. Trimming removed 0 bases at V and 4 bases at J, with 16 bases between. Looked up from germline, CDR1 is SGHRS and CDR2 is YFSETQ. The CDR3 reads CASSLADFGGGTEAFF. CDR3 in DNA: TGCGCCAGCAGCTTGGCGGACTTCGGGGGGGGCACTGAAGCTTTCTTT.

This clone has a handful of counts. The CDR3 DNA reads TGTGCCAGCAGTTTGAAAGCGAACACTGAAGCTTTCTTT. Its protein product is CASSLKANTEAFF. The chain combines TRBV27 with TRBJ1-1; no clear D gene. The germline V gene encodes CDR1 MNHEY and CDR2 SMNVEV (reference sequence). CDR3 length equals 13 residues. Trimming shortened V by 3 bases and J by 1 base, and 6 bases separated the two germline ends.

This chain connects TRBV2 to TRBJ2-3, with 7 bases aligning to TRBD2. This CDR3 region has 14 residues. The V segment lost 7 bases and the J segment 2 bases; nucleotides outside the gene matches: 6. Germline CDR1 SNHLY, CDR2 FYNNEI. The CDR3 loop reads CASMAGTITDTQYF. CDR3 DNA: TGTGCCAGCATGGCCGGGACTATCACAGATACGCAGTATTTT.

The rearrangement joins TRBV10-3 to TRBJ2-5, with 7 bases identical to TRBD2. V lost 4 bases, J lost 7 bases, and 9 bases stayed unmatched. The CDR3 covers 14 residues. Germline V gene data show CDR1 as ENHRY and CDR2 as SYGVKD. The CDR3 region has the DNA TGTGCCATCAGTGCGGGGCAGGGAGGGGCGACCCAGTACTTC. It encodes CAISAGQGGATQYF.

The chain joins TRBV4-1 to TRBJ2-1; D is possibly TRBD1 (5 bases). Germline values: CDR1 MGHRA, CDR2 YSYEKL. Trimming took off 3 bases at V and 4 bases at J, with 16 bases between the two ends. The CDR3 covers 16 residues. The CDR3: CASSQVDILSYNEQFF. The CDR3 nucleotides read TGCGCCAGCAGCCAGGTGGACATCCTTTCGTACAATGAGCAGTTCTTC.

V usage is TRBV4-2 and J usage is TRBJ1-5, with TRBD1 as a possible D gene (5 bases). The germline CDR1 and CDR2 sequences are LGHNA and YNFKEQ. V lost 1 base to trimming and J lost 7 bases, with 14 bases between them. The CDR3 totals 15 residues. CDR3: CASSQASGGQQPQHF. In DNA, the CDR3 is TGTGCCAGCAGCCAAGCATCCGGGGGTCAACAGCCCCAGCATTTT.

V usage is TRBV28 and J usage is TRBJ2-7, with D possibly being TRBD1 (6 bases). CDR3 length: 12 amino acids. V dropped 6 bases and J dropped 6 bases, with 12 bases sitting between them. The germline CDR1 and CDR2 sequences are MDHEN and SYDVKM. In DNA, the CDR3 is TGTGCCAGCAGCCAGGGGTCGGTCGAGCAGTACTTC. It specifies CASSQGSVEQYF. The full variable domain, its missing parts supplied by reference TRBV28 and TRBJ2-7, is DVKVTQSSRYLVKRTGEKVFLECVQDMDHENMFWYRQDPGLGLRLIYFSYDVKMKEKGDIPEGYSVSREKKERFSLILESASTNQTSMYLCASSQGSVEQYFGPGTRLTVT.

The chain is built from TRBV5-4 and TRBJ1-1, with D perhaps matching TRBD1 (5 bases). The CDR3 extends over 11 amino acids. Germline CDR1 SGHNT, CDR2 YYREEE (reference sequence). Deletions cut 7 bases from V and 5 bases from J, with 9 bases between. In DNA form, the CDR3 reads TGTGCCAGCCAGGGTCGTACTGAAGCTTTCTTT. The encoded protein is CASQGRTEAFF.

For this clone: An end of the junction differs from the germline gene, which may be a read error. V is TRBV7-7 and J is TRBJ2-1; 14 bases align to TRBD2. The CDR3 covers 16 residues. The germline V gene has CDR1 SSHAT and CDR2 FNYEAQ (reference sequence). The CDR3 DNA is TGTGCTAGCAGCCAGGGACTAGCGGGGGCAAACAATGAGCAGTTCTTC. Protein: CASSQGLAGANNEQFF. Combining the CDR3 with reference TRBV7-7 and TRBJ2-1 gives the whole variable domain GAGVSQSPRYKVTKRGQDVTLRCDPISSHATLYWYQQALGQGPEFLTYFNYEAQPDKSGLPSDRFSAERPEGSISTLTIQRTEQRDSAMYRCASSQGLAGANNEQFFGPGTRLTVL.

The chain is built from TRBV4-1 and TRBJ1-6, with 7 bases matching TRBD1. V shed 0 bases, J shed 12 bases, and the junction held 8 bases outside the gene matches. Germline CDR1 and CDR2: MGHRA and YSYEKL. The CDR3 covers 15 residues. DNA for the CDR3: TGCGCCAGCAGCCAAGAGGGACAGTCGGTTAAACCCCTCCACTTT. Its protein product is CASSQEGQSVKPLHF.

The chain employs TRBV5-8 and TRBJ1-3; 8 nucleotides match TRBD1. CDR3 size: 16 residues. CDR1 is SGHTS and CDR2 is YDEGEE in the germline V gene. The ends lost 0 bases at V and 4 bases at J; junction bases unmatched: 6. The CDR3 coding sequence is TGTGCCAGCAGCTTGGGAATAGGGACAGGCGGAAACACCATATATTTT. Translation gives CASSLGIGTGGNTIYF.

V gene TRBV29-1 combines with J gene TRBJ2-4; 8 bases align to TRBD1. The CDR3 totals 15 residues. Germline lookup yields CDR1 SQVTM and CDR2 ANQGSEA. V lost 4 bases and J lost 0; bases outside the gene matches: 5. This CDR3 is CSVGRQGLAKNIQYF. The CDR3 bases are TGCAGCGTTGGGAGACAGGGGTTAGCCAAAAACATTCAGTACTTC. The whole variable domain, filled in from reference TRBV29-1 and TRBJ2-4, reads SAVISQKPSRDICQRGTSLTIQCQVDSQVTMMFWYRQQPGQSLTLIATANQGSEATYESGFVIDKFPISRPNLTFSTLTVSNMSPEDSSIYLCSVGRQGLAKNIQYFGAGTRLSVL.

The V call is TRBV5-8, the J call TRBJ2-1; the D gene is possibly TRBD1 (6 bases). The CDR3 spans 15 residues. V lost 4 bases and J 6 bases, leaving 17 bases between the germline ends. Germline V CDR1 and CDR2: SGHTS, YDEGEE. CDR3 protein: CASSPFSYRANEQFF. As DNA, the CDR3 is TGTGCCAGCAGCCCCTTCTCGTACAGGGCCAATGAGCAGTTCTTC.

DNA of the CDR3: TGTGCCAGCTCACTCAAGTTAACCGGGACAGGGGATGAAGCTTTCTTT. This encodes CASSLKLTGTGDEAFF. This chain connects TRBV18 to TRBJ1-1; 10 bases align to TRBD1. Germline CDR1 and CDR2: KGHSH and LQKENI. V lost 4 bases and J lost 7; bases outside the gene matches: 12. This CDR3 is 16 amino acids long.

The chain carries TRBV4-1 and TRBJ2-1, with D tentatively TRBD2 (6 bases). Germline V lookup: CDR1 MGHRA, CDR2 YSYEKL. Between the trimmed V and J ends, which lost 3 bases and 3 bases, there was a span of 15 bases. This CDR3 has 16 amino acids. The CDR3 spells CASSQARLGLYNEQFF. In DNA form, the CDR3 reads TGCGCCAGCAGCCAGGCGAGACTAGGACTCTACAATGAGCAGTTCTTC.

The rearrangement links TRBV2 to TRBJ2-2; perhaps TRBD1 as D (5 bases). Germline CDR1 and CDR2: SNHLY and FYNNEI. Trimming took 4 bases from V and 2 from J, leaving 14 bases between them. CDR3 length equals 16 residues. The CDR3 spells CASSVDRLANTGELFF. The CDR3 coding sequence is TGTGCCAGCAGTGTTGACAGATTAGCTAACACCGGGGAGCTGTTTTTT.

This clone was observed once. This chain joins TRBV7-8 and TRBJ1-2; the match to TRBD1 covers 8 bases. The V gene end was trimmed by 4 bases and the J gene end by 8 bases; junction bases not matched to a gene: 6. This CDR3 is 13 amino acids long. CDR1 is SGHVS and CDR2 is FQNEAQ in the germline V gene. The CDR3: CASSWGQEVGYTF. CDR3 DNA: TGTGCCAGCAGCTGGGGACAGGAGGTGGGCTACACCTTC.

The V gene is TRBV6-5, the J gene TRBJ1-5; TRBD1 is a possible D gene (5 bases). CDR1 is MNHEY and CDR2 is SVGAGI in the germline V gene. The CDR3 has 14 residues. V was shortened by 4 bases and J by 9 bases, with 16 bases between the two germline ends. DNA of the CDR3: TGTGCCAGCAGTTCGCGCGGGGGAGAGCGGCCCCAGCATTTT. This sequence encodes CASSSRGGERPQHF.